This T cell receptor (beta chain) comes out of a study of T cells in localized non-small cell lung cancer. General study points: Out of the top 100 tumor clones, a median about 57 were seen in adjacent lung. The study found T cell clonality highest in uninvolved adjacent lung, above tumor.

Using immunoSEQ multiplex PCR, the repertoire was profiled, and TCRdb retains in-frame clones only, with some absent. This sample has fewer than 25,000 clones; over 75% occur once, and the top ten carry 6.9%. As for this clone: Its antigen is currently unknown.

Per the germline V gene, CDR1 is LNHDA and CDR2 is SQIVND (reference sequence). V lost 7 bases and J lost 7; bases outside the gene matches: 12. CDR3 length: 16 amino acids. This chain joins TRBV19 and TRBJ2-2; 10 nucleotides match TRBD1. The clonotype comes from a woman between 35 and 70 years old with stage I lung adenocarcinoma. Sample: peripheral blood, taken before any cancer treatment. CDR3 in DNA: TGTGCCAGTACTCCCCCCGGGACAGGGGCGTTCGGGGAGCTGTTTTTT. The encoded protein is CASTPPGTGAFGELFF.